This passage covers 7 T cell receptor beta chains from one sample sequenced in a study of CD8+ T cells in alopecia areata. TCR sequencing used cDNA made by reverse transcription of extracted RNA. This table comes from immunoSEQ multiplex PCR, and its TCRdb copy is limited to in-frame clones, with some not included. Of 90,000 to 150,000 clones detected, about 50% appear once; the ten largest clones hold roughly 0.5%. As to treatment: oral pan-JAK inhibitor, 5-10 mg twice daily. The material was CD4+ T cells sorted from blood, obtained at week 4, from a patient treated with tofacitinib. Receptors were obtained from a human donor with alopecia areata.

The chain joins TRBV7-9 to TRBJ2-1; no firm D call. V was trimmed by 4 bases and J by 0 bases, leaving 16 bases between them. Germline loops: CDR1 SEHNR, CDR2 FQNEAQ (reference sequence). This CDR3 region has 17 residues. Here the CDR3 reads CASSSPSGLSSYNEQFF. For the CDR3, the DNA is TGTGCCAGCAGCTCCCCTTCGGGTCTAAGCTCCTACAATGAGCAGTTCTTC.

The chain carries TRBV27 and TRBJ1-5, with D tentatively TRBD1 (6 bases). This CDR3 is 14 amino acids long. V was shortened by 5 bases and J by 10 bases, with 18 bases between the two germline ends. Per the germline V gene, CDR1 is MNHEY and CDR2 is SMNVEV (reference sequence). The CDR3: CASSLRRGARPQHF. The CDR3 coding sequence is TGTGCCAGCAGTCTACGGCGGGGGGCACGACCCCAGCATTTT.

V gene TRBV29-1 combines with J gene TRBJ1-2; no clear D gene. This CDR3 is built from 14 residues. CDR1 and CDR2 from the germline V gene are SQVTM and ANQGSEA. V was trimmed by 5 bases and J by 3 bases, leaving 16 bases between them. The CDR3 DNA reads as TGCAGCGTTACCCCTCTGAGGGTTGACTATGGCTACACCTTC. Translated: CSVTPLRVDYGYTF.

There are many counts of this clone. The chain joins TRBV2 to TRBJ1-1, with D unresolved. Between the trimmed V and J ends, which lost 0 bases and 0 bases, there was a span of 2 bases. CDR3 length: 13 amino acids. CDR1 is SNHLY, CDR2 FYNNEI, per germline. The CDR3 loop reads CASSEAMNTEAFF. The CDR3 nucleotides are TGTGCCAGCAGTGAAGCGATGAACACTGAAGCTTTCTTT. The full variable domain, its missing parts supplied by reference TRBV2 and TRBJ1-1, is EPEVTQTPSHQVTQMGQEVILRCVPISNHLYFYWYRQILGQKVEFLVSFYNNEISEKSEIFDDQFSVERPDGSNFTLKIRSTKLEDSAMYFCASSEAMNTEAFFGQGTRLTVV.

This clone came up a few times. The V and J genes are TRBV25-1 and TRBJ2-7; 7 positions agree with TRBD2. The CDR3 consists of 15 residues. The germline V gene encodes CDR1 MGHDK and CDR2 SYGVNS. V shed 3 bases and J 1 base; nucleotides not matched to a gene: 6. The CDR3 DNA follows: TGTGCCAGCAGTGAGGTAGGGGAGGGTTCCTACGAGCAGTACTTC. Protein: CASSEVGEGSYEQYF.

In this sample, this clone turned up a few times. The J gene is TRBJ2-1, the V gene TRBV7-9; TRBD2 aligns across 9 bases. The CDR3 spans 15 residues. V dropped 4 bases and J dropped 5; count of bases not matched to a gene: 6. Germline V gives CDR1 SEHNR, CDR2 FQNEAQ (reference sequence). Here the CDR3 reads CASSYSGRTNNEQFF. The DNA for the CDR3 is TGTGCCAGCAGCTATAGCGGGAGAACGAACAATGAGCAGTTCTTC.

This clone was picked up one time. This chain uses TRBV2 with TRBJ2-7; D unclear. The germline gives CDR1 SNHLY, CDR2 FYNNEI. The CDR3 is made up of 14 amino acids. V lost 7 bases, J lost 1 base, and 14 bases lay in between. The CDR3, as DNA: TGTGCCAGCACTAGGACCGAGCATTCCTACGAGCAGTACTTC. Its protein product is CASTRTEHSYEQYF.